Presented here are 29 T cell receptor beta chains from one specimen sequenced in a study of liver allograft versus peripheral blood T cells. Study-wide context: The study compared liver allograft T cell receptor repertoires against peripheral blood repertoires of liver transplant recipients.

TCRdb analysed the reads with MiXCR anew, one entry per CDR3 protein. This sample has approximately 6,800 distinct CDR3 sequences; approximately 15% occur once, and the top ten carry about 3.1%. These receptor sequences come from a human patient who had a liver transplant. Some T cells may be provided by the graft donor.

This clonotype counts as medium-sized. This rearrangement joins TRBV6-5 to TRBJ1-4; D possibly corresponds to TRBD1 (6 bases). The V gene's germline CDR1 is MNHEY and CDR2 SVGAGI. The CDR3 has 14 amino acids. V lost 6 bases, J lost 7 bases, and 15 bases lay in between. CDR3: CASRTRGKGEKLFF. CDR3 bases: TGTGCCAGCAGGACGAGGGGGAAAGGTGAAAAACTGTTTTTT.

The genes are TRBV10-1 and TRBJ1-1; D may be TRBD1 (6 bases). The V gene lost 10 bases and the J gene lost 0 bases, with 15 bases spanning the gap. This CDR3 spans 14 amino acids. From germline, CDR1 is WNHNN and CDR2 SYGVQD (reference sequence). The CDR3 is CATHRVVVNTEAFF. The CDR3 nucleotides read TGCGCCACCCACAGGGTCGTAGTGAACACTGAAGCTTTCTTT.

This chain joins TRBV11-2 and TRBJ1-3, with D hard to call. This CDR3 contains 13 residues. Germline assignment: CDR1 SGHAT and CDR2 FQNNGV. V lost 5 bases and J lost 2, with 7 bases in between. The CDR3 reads CASSPGPGNTIYF. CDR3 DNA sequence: TGTGCCAGCAGCCCGGGCCCTGGAAACACCATATATTTT.

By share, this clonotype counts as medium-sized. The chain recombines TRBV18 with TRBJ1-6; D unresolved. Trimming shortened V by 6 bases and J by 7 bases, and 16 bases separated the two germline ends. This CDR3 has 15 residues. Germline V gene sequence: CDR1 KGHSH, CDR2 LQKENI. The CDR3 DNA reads TGTGCCAGCTCCCCCCTGTCCGCCCACAATTCACCCCTCCACTTT. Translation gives CASSPLSAHNSPLHF.

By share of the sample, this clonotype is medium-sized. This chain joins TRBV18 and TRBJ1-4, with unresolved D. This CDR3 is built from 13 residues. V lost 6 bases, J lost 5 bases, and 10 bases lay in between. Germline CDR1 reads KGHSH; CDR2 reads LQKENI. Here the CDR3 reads CASSRGRNEKLFF. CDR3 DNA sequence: TGTGCCAGCTCTCGAGGGAGAAATGAAAAACTGTTTTTT.

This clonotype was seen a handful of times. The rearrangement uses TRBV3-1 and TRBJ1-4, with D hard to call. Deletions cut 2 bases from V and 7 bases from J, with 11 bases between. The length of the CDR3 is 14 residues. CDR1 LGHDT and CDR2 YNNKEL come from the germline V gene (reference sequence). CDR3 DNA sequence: TGTGCCAGCAGCCAAAACATGGTGGGTGAAAAACTGTTTTTT. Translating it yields CASSQNMVGEKLFF.

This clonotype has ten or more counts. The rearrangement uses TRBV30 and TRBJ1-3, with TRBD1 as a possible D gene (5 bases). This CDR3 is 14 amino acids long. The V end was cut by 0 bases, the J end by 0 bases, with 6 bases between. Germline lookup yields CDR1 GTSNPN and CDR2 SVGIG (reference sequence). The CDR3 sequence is CAWSVDSSGNTIYF. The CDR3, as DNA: TGTGCCTGGAGTGTAGACAGCTCTGGAAACACCATATATTTT.

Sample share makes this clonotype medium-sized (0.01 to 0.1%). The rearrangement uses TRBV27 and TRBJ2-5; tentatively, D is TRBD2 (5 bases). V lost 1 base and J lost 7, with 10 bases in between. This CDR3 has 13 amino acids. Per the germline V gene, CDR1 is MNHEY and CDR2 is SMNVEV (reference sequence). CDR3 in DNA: TGTGCCAGCAGTTTATTGGGCGGGCGGACCCAGTACTTC. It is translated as CASSLLGGRTQYF.

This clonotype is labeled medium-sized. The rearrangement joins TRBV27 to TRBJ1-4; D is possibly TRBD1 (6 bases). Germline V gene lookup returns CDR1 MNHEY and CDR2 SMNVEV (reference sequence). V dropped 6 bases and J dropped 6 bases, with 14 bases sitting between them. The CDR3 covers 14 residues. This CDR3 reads CASSPRRGDEKLFF. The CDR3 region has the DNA TGTGCCAGCAGCCCTCGGAGGGGGGATGAAAAACTGTTTTTT.

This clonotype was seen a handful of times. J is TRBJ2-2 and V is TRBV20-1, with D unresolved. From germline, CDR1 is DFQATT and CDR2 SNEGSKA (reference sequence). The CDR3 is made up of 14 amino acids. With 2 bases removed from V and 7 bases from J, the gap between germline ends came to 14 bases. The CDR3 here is CSARSGGTDGELFF. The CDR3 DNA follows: TGCAGTGCTAGATCCGGTGGAACGGACGGGGAGCTGTTTTTT.

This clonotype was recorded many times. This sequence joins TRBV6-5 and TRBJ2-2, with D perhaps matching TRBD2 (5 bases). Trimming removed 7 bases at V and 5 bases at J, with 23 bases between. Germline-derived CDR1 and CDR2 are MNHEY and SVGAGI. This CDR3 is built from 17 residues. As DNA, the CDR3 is TGTGCCAGCAATCCCGGAGGCGACCGAAGGTGGACCGGGGAGCTGTTTTTT. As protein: CASNPGGDRRWTGELFF.

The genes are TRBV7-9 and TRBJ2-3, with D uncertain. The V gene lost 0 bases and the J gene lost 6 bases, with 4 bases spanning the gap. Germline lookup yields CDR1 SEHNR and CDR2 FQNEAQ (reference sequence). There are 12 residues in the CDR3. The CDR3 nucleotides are TGTGCCAGCAGCTTAGCGCAGGATACGCAGTATTTT. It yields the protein CASSLAQDTQYF.

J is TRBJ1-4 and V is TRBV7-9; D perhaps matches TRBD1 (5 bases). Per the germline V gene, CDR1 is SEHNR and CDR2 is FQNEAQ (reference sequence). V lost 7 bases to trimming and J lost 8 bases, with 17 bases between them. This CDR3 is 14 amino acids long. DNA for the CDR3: TGTGCCAGCACCCCCGGAGGGGCCCAAGAAAAACTGTTTTTT. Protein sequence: CASTPGGAQEKLFF.

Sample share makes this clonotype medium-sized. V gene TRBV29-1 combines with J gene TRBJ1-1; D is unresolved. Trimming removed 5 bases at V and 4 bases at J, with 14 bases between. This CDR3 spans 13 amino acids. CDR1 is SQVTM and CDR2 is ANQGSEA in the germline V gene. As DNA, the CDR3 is TGCAGCGTTTCGGAGGACGGGAGCACTGAAGCTTTCTTT. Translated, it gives CSVSEDGSTEAFF.

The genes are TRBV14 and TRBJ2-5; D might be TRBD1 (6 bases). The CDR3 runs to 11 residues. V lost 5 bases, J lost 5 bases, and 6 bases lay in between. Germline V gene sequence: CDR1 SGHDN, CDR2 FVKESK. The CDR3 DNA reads TGTGCCAGCAGCAGGGGGGAGACCCAGTACTTC. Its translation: CASSRGETQYF.

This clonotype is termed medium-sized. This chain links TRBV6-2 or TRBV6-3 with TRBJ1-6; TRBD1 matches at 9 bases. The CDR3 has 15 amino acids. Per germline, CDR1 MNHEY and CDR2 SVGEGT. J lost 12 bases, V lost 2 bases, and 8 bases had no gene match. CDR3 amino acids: CASSYRRQGEVPLHF. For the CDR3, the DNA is TGTGCCAGCAGTTACAGGCGACAGGGGGAGGTACCCCTCCACTTT.

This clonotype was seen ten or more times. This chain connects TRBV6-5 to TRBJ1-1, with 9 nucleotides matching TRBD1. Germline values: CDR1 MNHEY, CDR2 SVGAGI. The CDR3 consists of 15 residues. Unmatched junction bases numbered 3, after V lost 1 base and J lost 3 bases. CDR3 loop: CASSYWGQGDTEAFF. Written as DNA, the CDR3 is TGTGCCAGCAGTTACTGGGGACAGGGAGACACTGAAGCTTTCTTT.

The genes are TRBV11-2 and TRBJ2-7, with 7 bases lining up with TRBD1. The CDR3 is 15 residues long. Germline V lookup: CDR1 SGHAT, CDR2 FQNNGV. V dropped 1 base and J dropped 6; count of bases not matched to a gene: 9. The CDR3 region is CASSLGGTVFGEQYF. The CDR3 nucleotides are TGTGCCAGCAGCTTAGGAGGGACAGTCTTTGGCGAGCAGTACTTC.

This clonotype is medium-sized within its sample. Written as DNA, the CDR3 is TGTGCCAGTAGTATGGACAGTATCGGCTACACCTTC. Residues: CASSMDSIGYTF. The J gene is TRBJ1-2, the V gene TRBV19; tentative D call: TRBD1 (6 bases). This CDR3 is 12 amino acids long. The V end was cut by 3 bases, the J end by 8 bases, with 10 bases between. Per germline, CDR1 LNHDA and CDR2 SQIVND (reference sequence).

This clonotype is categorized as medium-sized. For the CDR3, the DNA is TGTGCCAGCAGGGCAGGGTTACGGGGCACTGAAGCTTTCTTT. Its translation is CASRAGLRGTEAFF. This chain links TRBV6-5 with TRBJ1-1; D possibly corresponds to TRBD1 (5 bases). Germline-derived CDR1 and CDR2 are MNHEY and SVGAGI. V was cut by 6 bases and J by 4 bases, with 15 bases left in between. The CDR3 consists of 14 residues.

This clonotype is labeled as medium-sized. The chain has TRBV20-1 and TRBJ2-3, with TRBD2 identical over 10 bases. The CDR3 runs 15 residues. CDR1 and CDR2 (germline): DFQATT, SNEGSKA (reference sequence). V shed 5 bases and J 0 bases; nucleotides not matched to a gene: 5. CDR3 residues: CSAPRTSGSTDTQYF. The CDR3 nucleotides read TGCAGTGCTCCCCGGACTAGCGGAAGCACAGATACGCAGTATTTT.

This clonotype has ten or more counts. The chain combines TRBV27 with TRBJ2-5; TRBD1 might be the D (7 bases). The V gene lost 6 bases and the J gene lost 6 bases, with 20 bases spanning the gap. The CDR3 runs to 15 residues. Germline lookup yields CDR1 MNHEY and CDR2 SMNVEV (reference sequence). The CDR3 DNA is TGTGCCAGCAGCTTCCGGGAGACAGGGAGCCAGACCCAGTACTTC. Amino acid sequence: CASSFRETGSQTQYF.

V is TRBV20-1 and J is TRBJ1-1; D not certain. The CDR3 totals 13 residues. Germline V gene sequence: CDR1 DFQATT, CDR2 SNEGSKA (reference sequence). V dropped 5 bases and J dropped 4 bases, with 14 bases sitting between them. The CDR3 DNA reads TGCAGTGCTCCGGCCCCTGCGGGCACTGAAGCTTTCTTT. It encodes CSAPAPAGTEAFF.

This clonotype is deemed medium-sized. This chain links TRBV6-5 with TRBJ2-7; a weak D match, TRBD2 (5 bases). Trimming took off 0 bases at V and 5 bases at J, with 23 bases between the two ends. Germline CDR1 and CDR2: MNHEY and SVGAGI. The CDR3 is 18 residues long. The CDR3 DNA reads TGTGCCAGCAGTTACTCGCATCCGCGGGCAGGTATAGCCCACGAGCAGTACTTC. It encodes CASSYSHPRAGIAHEQYF.

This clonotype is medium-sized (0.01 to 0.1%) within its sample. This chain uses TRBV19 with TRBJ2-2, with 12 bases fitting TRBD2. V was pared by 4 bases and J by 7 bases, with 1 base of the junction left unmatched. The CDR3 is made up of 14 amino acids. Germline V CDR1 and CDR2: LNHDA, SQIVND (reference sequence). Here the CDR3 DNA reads TGTGCCAGTAGTAAGGGACTAGCGGGCGGGGAGCTGTTTTTT. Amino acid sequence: CASSKGLAGGELFF.

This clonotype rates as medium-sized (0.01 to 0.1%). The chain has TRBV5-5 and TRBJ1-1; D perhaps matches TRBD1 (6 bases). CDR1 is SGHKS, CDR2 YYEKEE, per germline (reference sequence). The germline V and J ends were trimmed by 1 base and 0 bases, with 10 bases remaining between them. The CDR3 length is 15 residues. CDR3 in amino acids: CASSLPGAMNTEAFF. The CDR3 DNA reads TGTGCCAGCAGCTTGCCAGGGGCAATGAACACTGAAGCTTTCTTT.

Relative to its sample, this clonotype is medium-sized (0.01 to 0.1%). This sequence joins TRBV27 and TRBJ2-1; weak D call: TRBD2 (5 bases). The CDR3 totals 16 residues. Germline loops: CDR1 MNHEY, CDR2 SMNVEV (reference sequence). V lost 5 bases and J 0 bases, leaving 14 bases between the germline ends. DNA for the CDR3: TGTGCCAGCAGTCGCCAGAGCGGATACTCCTACAATGAGCAGTTCTTC. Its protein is CASSRQSGYSYNEQFF.

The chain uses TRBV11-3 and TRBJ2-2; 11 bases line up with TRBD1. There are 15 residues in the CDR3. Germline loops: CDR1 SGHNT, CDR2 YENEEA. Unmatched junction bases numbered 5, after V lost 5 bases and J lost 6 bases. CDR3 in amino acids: CASSQGTGGSGELFF. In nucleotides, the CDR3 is TGTGCCAGCAGCCAAGGGACAGGGGGATCCGGGGAGCTGTTTTTT.

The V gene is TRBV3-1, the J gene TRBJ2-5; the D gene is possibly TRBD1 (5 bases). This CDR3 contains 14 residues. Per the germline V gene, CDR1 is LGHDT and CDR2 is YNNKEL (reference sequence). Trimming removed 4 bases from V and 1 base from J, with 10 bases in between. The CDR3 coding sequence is TGTGCCAGCAGCCGCAGGGAAACCCAAGAGACCCAGTACTTC. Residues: CASSRRETQETQYF.